This T cell receptor beta chain was obtained from a study of cytomegalovirus exposure and HLA in healthy donors. Study-wide results and limits: Most CMV-associated TCR beta chains appeared HLA-restricted in a later analysis. Earlier analysis yielded a pattern in which most TCR beta V segments were productive about 87% or about 30% of the time. Using a false discovery rate of 0.05, a later analysis showed that 16,951 TCR beta sequences were associated with HLA alleles.

The length of the CDR3 is 14 residues. Losses at the gene ends were 8 bases for V and 8 bases for J; bases not matched to a gene: 15. Germline loops: CDR1 GTSNPN, CDR2 SVGIG (reference sequence). Notes on this clone: Its specificity is unknown.

PCR used 60 Vbeta primers and 13 Jbeta primers. Clones were sequenced by immunoSEQ multiplex PCR, and TCRdb holds only the in-frame ones, with some missing. Of about 65,000 clones detected, around 73% appear once; the ten largest clones hold under 3%. The chain combines TRBV30 with TRBJ2-1; 7 bases are shared with TRBD1. Sequenced sample: PBMCs. This sequence originates from a girl aged 10-17 years in good health and CMV-seropositive. The CDR3 spells CATTWKGAGYEQFF. The CDR3 DNA sequence: TGTGCCACGACTTGGAAGGGGGCAGGATATGAGCAGTTCTTC.